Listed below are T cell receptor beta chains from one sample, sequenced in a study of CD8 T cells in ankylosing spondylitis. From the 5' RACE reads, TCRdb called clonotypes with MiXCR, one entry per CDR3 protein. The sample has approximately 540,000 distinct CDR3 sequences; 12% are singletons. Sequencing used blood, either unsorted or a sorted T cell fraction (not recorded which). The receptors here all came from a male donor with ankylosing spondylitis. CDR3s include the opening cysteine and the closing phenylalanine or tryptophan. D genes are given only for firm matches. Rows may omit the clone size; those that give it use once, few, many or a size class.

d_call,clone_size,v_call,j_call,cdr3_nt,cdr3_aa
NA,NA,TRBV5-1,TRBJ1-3,TGCGCCAGCAGCTCCGATGGTACCGGAAACACCATATATTTT,CASSSDGTGNTIYF
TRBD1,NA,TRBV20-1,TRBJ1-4,TGCAGTGCTGCCCCCGCCGGGGACAGGCGGGGTGAAAAACTGTTTTTT,CSAAPAGDRRGEKLFF
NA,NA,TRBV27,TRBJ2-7,TGTGCCAGCAATGGTCCGGGCGAGCAGTACTTC,CASNGPGEQYF
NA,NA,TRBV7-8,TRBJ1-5,TGTGCCAGCAGCTTAAGCAGGGCCACTAGCAATCAGCCCCAGCATTTT,CASSLSRATSNQPQHF
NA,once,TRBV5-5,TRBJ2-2,TGTGCCAGCAGCCCCCTTTTGTTGGTGGGGGAGCTGTTTTTT,CASSPLLLVGELFF
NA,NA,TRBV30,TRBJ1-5,TGTGCCTGGGACAGAGGAATGCGGAATCAGCCCCAGCATTTT,CAWDRGMRNQPQHF
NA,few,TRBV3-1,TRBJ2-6,TGTGCCAGCAGCCAAGACAGGGGAGGGATTTGGGGGGCCAACGTCCTGACTTTC,CASSQDRGGIWGANVLTF
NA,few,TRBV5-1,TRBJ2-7,TGCGCCAGCAGCCAGAACAGTTACGAGCAGTACTTC,CASSQNSYEQYF
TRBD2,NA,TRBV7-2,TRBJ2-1,TGTGCCAGCGGCCCGGGACTAGCGGGAGAAGCGGGTGAGCAGTTCTTC,CASGPGLAGEAGEQFF
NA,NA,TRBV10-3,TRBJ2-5,TGTGCCATCAGCTTAACAGGGCTCGAAGAGACCCAGTACTTC,CAISLTGLEETQYF
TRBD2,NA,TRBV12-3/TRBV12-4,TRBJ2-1,TGTGCCAGCAGTTTCGAGACTAGCGGGATAGGTGAGCAGTTCTTC,CASSFETSGIGEQFF
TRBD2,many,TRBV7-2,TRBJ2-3,TGTGCCAGCAGCAGCCGCACTAGCGGGGGAGATACGCAGTATTTT,CASSSRTSGGDTQYF
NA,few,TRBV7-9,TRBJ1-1,TGTGCCAGCAGCTTTGGTGAAGCTTTCTTT,CASSFGEAFF
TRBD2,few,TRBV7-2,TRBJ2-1,TGTGCCAGCAGCACGGCCGGGACTAGCGGGAGCTATGAGCAGTTCTTC,CASSTAGTSGSYEQFF
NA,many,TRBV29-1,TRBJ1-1,TGCAGCGCCGCCCCACAGGCCAACACTGAAGCTTTCTTT,CSAAPQANTEAFF
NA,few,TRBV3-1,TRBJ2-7,TGTGCCAGCAGCCAAGAGCGCAGCTCCTACGAGCAGTACTTC,CASSQERSSYEQYF
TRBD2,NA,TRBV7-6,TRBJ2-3,TGTGCCAGCAGCTTAGGAAGCGGGGGTGGTCTTGATACGCAGTATTTT,CASSLGSGGGLDTQYF
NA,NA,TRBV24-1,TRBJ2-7,TGTGCCACCAGTGATTTGAGGGACCCTCGAGACGAGCAGTACTTC,CATSDLRDPRDEQYF
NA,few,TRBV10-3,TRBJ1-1,TGTGCCACTTCGGGGGGGGAGAACACTGAAGCTTTCTTT,CATSGGENTEAFF
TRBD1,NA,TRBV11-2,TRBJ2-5,TGTGCCAGCAGCCCCAGGGGGCCGGGGGAGACCCAGTACTTC,CASSPRGPGETQYF